This T cell receptor beta chain was profiled in a study of PD-1 blockade in classical Hodgkin lymphoma. This CDR3 is 14 amino acids long. The J segment lost 5 bases and the V segment lost 2 bases, leaving 5 bases of the junction unmatched. CDR1 SGHTA and CDR2 FQGNSA come from the germline V gene. Data came from immunoSEQ multiplex PCR; TCRdb stores just in-frame clones and leaves some out. The sample holds some 21,000 clones, roughly 94% seen once. Time point indicated: newly diagnosed, previously untreated cHL patient sample. The clonotype originates from a human donor with classical Hodgkin lymphoma. The chain employs TRBV7-2 and TRBJ1-2; 7 nucleotides agree with TRBD1. Sequencing input: peripheral blood mononuclear cells (PBMCs). CDR3 amino acids: CASSLFSGGYGYTF. In DNA, the CDR3 is TGTGCCAGCAGCTTATTTTCAGGGGGTTATGGCTACACCTTC.